This TCR beta chain originates from a study of CD8+ T cells in alopecia areata. About the study: Treated patients were given oral tofacitinib, which was dosed at 5 to 10 mg twice daily. The study's findings and limits: Tofacitinib significantly lowered scalp clonality and expanded CD8+ clones among the top 100.

On this clone: Its antigen remains unidentified.

Regarding treatment: oral pan-JAK inhibitor, 5-10 mg twice daily. Isolated RNA was reverse transcribed into cDNA used as the sequencing template. The method was immunoSEQ multiplex PCR; TCRdb's version includes in-frame clones alone and lacks a portion of them. Here the sample spans under 200,000 clones, about 60% being singletons. There are 12 residues in the CDR3. J gave up 5 bases and V 5 bases, and 5 bases lay outside the gene matches. CDR1 GTSNPN and CDR2 SVGIG come from the germline V gene (reference sequence). The clonotype comes from a human donor with alopecia areata. Sequences were derived from CD4+ T cells sorted from blood, sampled at week 24, from a patient treated with tofacitinib. This chain joins TRBV30 and TRBJ1-1, with 7 bases lining up with TRBD1. The CDR3 DNA reads as TGTGCCTGGGTCAGGGGGTTTACTGAAGCTTTCTTT. Its protein is CAWVRGFTEAFF.